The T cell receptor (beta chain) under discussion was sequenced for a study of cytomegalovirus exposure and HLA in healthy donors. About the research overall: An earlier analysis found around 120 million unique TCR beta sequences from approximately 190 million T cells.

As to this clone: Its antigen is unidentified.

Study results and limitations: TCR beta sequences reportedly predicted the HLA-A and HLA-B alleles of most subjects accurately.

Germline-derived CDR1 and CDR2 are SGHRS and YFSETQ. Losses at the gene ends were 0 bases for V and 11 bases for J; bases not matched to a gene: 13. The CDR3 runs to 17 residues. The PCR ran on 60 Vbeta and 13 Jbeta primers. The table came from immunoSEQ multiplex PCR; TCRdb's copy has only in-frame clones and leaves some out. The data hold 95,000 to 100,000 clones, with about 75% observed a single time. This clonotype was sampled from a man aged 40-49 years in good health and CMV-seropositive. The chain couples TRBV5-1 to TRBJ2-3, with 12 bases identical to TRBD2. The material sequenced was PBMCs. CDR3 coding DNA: TGCGCCAGCAGCTTGGACCCTACGACTAGCGGGGGCGGGGGGCAGTATTTT. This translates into CASSLDPTTSGGGGQYF.